Below, 29 T cell receptor beta chains from the same sample are listed, as sequenced in a study of cytomegalovirus exposure and HLA in healthy donors (TCRdb year 2017). The library came from the immunoSEQ multiplex PCR assay. Here the immuneACCESS table is served through TCRdb, limited to in-frame sequences with V and J called. Missing clones are a known gap in these copies; in checked studies unresolved V genes cover under half, and the rest lacks a known reason. The sample table lists over 150,000 clones, around 83% of them with a count of one. The top ten hold around an eighth of the sample. What was sequenced was PBMCs. The receptors here all came from a woman aged 25 to 39 in good health and CMV-seropositive.

The CDR3 DNA reads as TGTGCCAGCTCACCACCGTTCGACACGCCTGAGCAGTTCTTC. It is translated as CASSPPFDTPEQFF. The gene calls are TRBV18 and TRBJ2-1; D unclear. Per the germline V gene, CDR1 is KGHSH and CDR2 is LQKENI. The CDR3 is 14 amino acids. Trimming cost V 0 bases and J 9 bases, with 12 bases left between them.

The chain links TRBV5-4 to TRBJ2-4, with TRBD2 as a possible D gene (6 bases). The CDR3 sequence is 14 residues long. Germline CDR1 SGHNT, CDR2 YYREEE (reference sequence). The V and J ends lost 0 bases and 4 bases respectively, with 8 bases between them. The CDR3 coding sequence is TGTGCCAGCAGCTTGGCCGGGGGAAAAAACATTCAGTACTTC. It is translated as CASSLAGGKNIQYF.

The sample holds one count of this clone. The rearrangement joins TRBV5-4 to TRBJ1-1; weak D call: TRBD1 (5 bases). V was trimmed by 0 bases and J by 8 bases, leaving 8 bases between them. Germline V lookup: CDR1 SGHNT, CDR2 YYREEE (reference sequence). The CDR3 is 12 residues long. CDR3 region: CASSLAQGEAFF. CDR3 nucleotide sequence: TGTGCCAGCAGCTTGGCTCAGGGAGAAGCTTTCTTT.

This chain joins TRBV7-9 and TRBJ2-1; 11 nucleotides match TRBD2. Germline V gene sequence: CDR1 SEHNR, CDR2 FQNEAQ (reference sequence). This CDR3 is built from 15 residues. Trimming cost V 3 bases and J 4 bases; bases outside gene matches: 2. Here the CDR3 reads CASSFSGRAYNEQFF. CDR3 bases: TGTGCCAGCAGCTTTAGCGGGAGGGCTTACAATGAGCAGTTCTTC.

As for this clone: At the DNA level, this CDR3 is encoded by other sequences in the same sample as well. This chain uses TRBV14 with TRBJ1-2; no firm D call. Germline V gives CDR1 SGHDN, CDR2 FVKESK. CDR3 length equals 12 residues. The germline V and J ends were trimmed by 1 base and 4 bases, with 4 bases remaining between them. CDR3: CASSQAGYGYTF. The CDR3 nucleotides are TGTGCCAGCAGCCAAGCAGGCTATGGCTACACCTTC.

This rearrangement joins TRBV27 to TRBJ1-1; tentatively, D is TRBD1 (6 bases). Germline V gene lookup returns CDR1 MNHEY and CDR2 SMNVEV (reference sequence). V lost 3 bases and J 4 bases, leaving 9 bases between the germline ends. CDR3 length: 13 residues. CDR3 nucleotide sequence: TGTGCCAGCAGTTTTCAGACAGGCACTGAAGCTTTCTTT. This translates into CASSFQTGTEAFF.

V is TRBV28 and J is TRBJ2-7, with D perhaps TRBD2 (5 bases). The CDR3 contains 15 residues. The V end lost 4 bases, the J end lost 5 bases, and 18 bases lay between the germline ends. CDR1 and CDR2 from the germline V gene are MDHEN and SYDVKM. The CDR3 sequence is CASSSRSSRGNEQYF. The CDR3 nucleotides read TGTGCCAGCAGTTCCCGGTCCAGTCGAGGGAACGAGCAGTACTTC. Full variable domain (outside the CDR3, taken from reference TRBV28 and TRBJ2-7): DVKVTQSSRYLVKRTGEKVFLECVQDMDHENMFWYRQDPGLGLRLIYFSYDVKMKEKGDIPEGYSVSREKKERFSLILESASTNQTSMYLCASSSRSSRGNEQYFGPGTRLTVT.

V and J are TRBV7-6 and TRBJ1-1; D possibly corresponds to TRBD1 (5 bases). The germline V gene encodes CDR1 SGHVS and CDR2 FNYEAQ. The CDR3 covers 15 residues. The V end was cut by 5 bases, the J end by 4 bases, with 17 bases between. The CDR3 loop reads CASSTTPKGPTEAFF. DNA for the CDR3: TGTGCCAGCAGCACGACACCCAAGGGGCCCACTGAAGCTTTCTTT.

The CDR3 DNA reads TGCAGCGTTGATCCCAGCGGGAAGAATACCGGGGAGCTGTTTTTT. This translates into CSVDPSGKNTGELFF. This chain uses TRBV29-1 with TRBJ2-2; TRBD2 aligns across 7 bases. CDR3 size: 15 residues. The V gene end was trimmed by 3 bases and the J gene end by 5 bases; junction bases not matched to a gene: 9. The germline V gene encodes CDR1 SQVTM and CDR2 ANQGSEA.

This clone was detected only a few times. J is TRBJ1-5 and V is TRBV7-2; D unclear. The V and J ends lost 3 bases and 4 bases respectively, with 4 bases between them. Per the germline V gene, CDR1 is SGHTA and CDR2 is FQGNSA. The CDR3 has 12 amino acids. The CDR3 protein is CASSFTNQPQHF. DNA for the CDR3: TGTGCCAGCAGCTTCACAAATCAGCCCCAGCATTTT.

The chain is built from TRBV6-5 and TRBJ2-7; 7 bases are shared with TRBD2. After removal of 0 bases from V and 4 bases from J, the junction contained 6 bases not matched to a gene. The CDR3 extends over 15 amino acids. Germline V lookup: CDR1 MNHEY, CDR2 SVGAGI. The chain's CDR3 is CASSYSSGTTYEQYF. The CDR3 DNA reads as TGTGCCAGCAGTTACTCTTCGGGGACTACTTACGAGCAGTACTTC.

The J gene is TRBJ1-5, the V gene TRBV9; perhaps TRBD1 as D (5 bases). Germline values: CDR1 SGDLS, CDR2 YYNGEE. The V gene lost 3 bases and the J gene lost 8 bases, with 15 bases spanning the gap. The CDR3 runs to 14 residues. CDR3 region: CASSEAGGGEPQHF. The CDR3 DNA follows: TGTGCCAGCAGCGAGGCGGGGGGTGGTGAGCCCCAGCATTTT.

The V call is TRBV7-9, the J call TRBJ1-2, with D tentatively TRBD1 (5 bases). The germline V and J ends were trimmed by 5 bases and 6 bases, with 16 bases remaining between them. Germline assignment: CDR1 SEHNR and CDR2 FQNEAQ (reference sequence). This CDR3 region has 14 residues. Here the CDR3 reads CASSRPTGWDGYTF. The DNA of the CDR3 is TGTGCCAGCAGCCGACCTACAGGTTGGGATGGCTACACCTTC.

The table lists this clone with a count of one. The chain joins TRBV25-1 to TRBJ1-4; weak D call: TRBD1 (6 bases). Trimming cost V 4 bases and J 8 bases, with 14 bases left between them. In germline, CDR1 is MGHDK, CDR2 SYGVNS. The CDR3 contains 14 residues. The DNA for the CDR3 is TGTGCCAGCAGTGTACCGGGGGGGGCGGAAAAACTGTTTTTT. Protein product: CASSVPGGAEKLFF. Full variable domain (missing parts from reference TRBV25-1 and TRBJ1-4): EADIYQTPRYLVIGTGKKITLECSQTMGHDKMYWYQQDPGMELHLIHYSYGVNSTEKGDLSSESTVSRIRTEHFPLTLESARPSHTSQYLCASSVPGGAEKLFFGSGTQLSVL.

This clone appeared a few times. This sequence joins TRBV30 and TRBJ1-1; the D is unclear. Germline V gene sequence: CDR1 GTSNPN, CDR2 SVGIG (reference sequence). The CDR3 sequence is 14 residues long. V was clipped by 3 bases and J by 0 bases, with 11 bases between them. CDR3 sequence (DNA): TGTGCCTGGAGGTTTAGAGGGTTGAACACTGAAGCTTTCTTT. This codes for CAWRFRGLNTEAFF. Variable domain in full (rest from reference TRBV30 and TRBJ1-1): SQTIHQWPATLVQPVGSPLSLECTVEGTSNPNLYWYRQAAGRGLQLLFYSVGIGQISSEVPQNLSASRPQDRQFILSSKKLLLSDSGFYLCAWRFRGLNTEAFFGQGTRLTVV.

The chain joins TRBV27 to TRBJ2-1; D might be TRBD1 (5 bases). There are 12 residues in the CDR3. V shed 2 bases and J shed 7 bases, with 6 bases lying between them. Per germline, CDR1 MNHEY and CDR2 SMNVEV (reference sequence). The CDR3 is CASSLAGNEQFF. CDR3 nucleotides: TGTGCCAGCAGTTTAGCAGGGAATGAGCAGTTCTTC.

The gene calls are TRBV28 and TRBJ2-3; 7 nucleotides match TRBD2. CDR3 length: 13 amino acids. V lost 3 bases, J lost 4 bases, and 1 base stayed unmatched. The germline gives CDR1 MDHEN, CDR2 SYDVKM. CDR3 DNA sequence: TGTGCCAGCAGTTTTCTAGCGGCAGATACGCAGTATTTT. Translated, it gives CASSFLAADTQYF.

J is TRBJ2-7 and V is TRBV5-1; D uncertain. Deletions cut 4 bases from V and 0 bases from J, with 14 bases between. CDR3 length: 15 residues. Per the germline V gene, CDR1 is SGHRS and CDR2 is YFSETQ. The CDR3 reads CASSVGGANSYEQYF. The CDR3 coding sequence is TGCGCCAGCAGCGTTGGCGGAGCCAACTCCTACGAGCAGTACTTC.

CDR3 residues: CASSYHRGTTPKNTEAFF. Here the CDR3 DNA reads TGTGCCAGCAGTTACCACAGGGGAACCACTCCCAAGAACACTGAAGCTTTCTTT. V usage is TRBV27 and J usage is TRBJ1-1; TRBD1 matches 7 bases. The CDR3 has 18 amino acids. From germline, CDR1 is MNHEY and CDR2 SMNVEV (reference sequence). The J segment lost 1 base and the V segment lost 4 bases, leaving 15 bases of the junction unmatched.

The chain carries TRBV10-1 and TRBJ2-1; D might be TRBD2 (6 bases). This CDR3 region has 13 residues. Trimming took off 6 bases at V and 7 bases at J, with 13 bases between the two ends. The germline V gene has CDR1 WNHNN and CDR2 SYGVQD (reference sequence). CDR3 region: CASRRDPGNEQFF. CDR3 coding DNA: TGCGCCAGCAGGCGGGACCCGGGGAATGAGCAGTTCTTC.

V is TRBV19 and J is TRBJ1-5; unclear D gene. Germline V gene data show CDR1 as LNHDA and CDR2 as SQIVND (reference sequence). V was cut by 6 bases and J by 3 bases, with 12 bases left in between. CDR3 length: 14 amino acids. The CDR3 DNA reads TGTGCCAGTAGGAATAGAGGGATCAATCAGCCCCAGCATTTT. It specifies CASRNRGINQPQHF.

The rearrangement uses TRBV7-9 and TRBJ2-5; TRBD1 matches at 12 bases. This CDR3 contains 15 residues. The germline CDR1 and CDR2 sequences are SEHNR and FQNEAQ (reference sequence). The J segment lost 7 bases and the V segment lost 5 bases, leaving 8 bases of the junction unmatched. CDR3 in DNA: TGTGCCAGCAGCGGGGGACAGGGGGCAGTCGGGACCCAGTACTTC. Its translation: CASSGGQGAVGTQYF.

The chain employs TRBV19 and TRBJ1-2; tentative D call: TRBD1 (5 bases). Germline CDR1 reads LNHDA; CDR2 reads SQIVND (reference sequence). The CDR3 consists of 14 residues. V lost 0 bases and J lost 4, with 9 bases in between. The CDR3 is CASSIDRARYGYTF. The DNA of the CDR3 is TGTGCCAGTAGTATAGACAGGGCCCGCTATGGCTACACCTTC.

The chain joins TRBV19 to TRBJ2-7, with D perhaps TRBD1 (5 bases). V shed 6 bases and J shed 4 bases, with 19 bases lying between them. CDR1 LNHDA and CDR2 SQIVND come from the germline V gene (reference sequence). The CDR3 loop spans 15 amino acids. CDR3 loop: CASSPTGPRPYEQYF. The CDR3 nucleotides are TGTGCCAGTAGCCCCACAGGCCCCAGACCTTACGAGCAGTACTTC.

The chain carries TRBV19 and TRBJ1-4; 7 bases are a match to TRBD1. Per the germline V gene, CDR1 is LNHDA and CDR2 is SQIVND (reference sequence). Losses at the gene ends were 4 bases for V and 7 bases for J; bases not matched to a gene: 6. This CDR3 region has 14 residues. This CDR3 reads CASSTDRDGEKLFF. The CDR3 DNA reads TGTGCCAGTAGTACCGACAGGGACGGTGAAAAACTGTTTTTT.

The gene calls are TRBV9 and TRBJ1-2, with D possibly being TRBD1 (6 bases). The germline CDR1 and CDR2 sequences are SGDLS and YYNGEE. The ends were cut back, 3 bases at V and 5 bases at J, with 17 bases in the middle. This CDR3 contains 15 residues. This chain's CDR3 is CASSADSRGEYGYTF. CDR3 sequence (DNA): TGTGCCAGCAGCGCGGACAGCAGGGGAGAGTATGGCTACACCTTC.

V usage is TRBV2 and J usage is TRBJ1-3; no firm D call. CDR1 and CDR2 (germline): SNHLY, FYNNEI. V was trimmed by 2 bases and J by 0 bases, leaving 11 bases between them. The CDR3 consists of 16 residues. The CDR3 spells CASSERGGSSGNTIYF. In nucleotides, the CDR3 is TGTGCCAGCAGTGAACGAGGCGGGAGCTCTGGAAACACCATATATTTT.

The chain has TRBV6-5 and TRBJ2-7; possibly TRBD2 for D (5 bases). The CDR3 sequence is 14 residues long. Trimming cost V 5 bases and J 2 bases, with 13 bases left between them. Germline-derived CDR1 and CDR2 are MNHEY and SVGAGI. CDR3 protein: CASSPLGLAYEQYF. The CDR3 bases are TGTGCCAGCAGTCCTTTAGGACTCGCCTACGAGCAGTACTTC.

The count of this clone is one. The rearrangement joins TRBV30 to TRBJ2-7; TRBD1 aligns across 7 bases. The V and J ends lost 7 bases and 2 bases, in that order; junction bases with no gene match: 5. The CDR3 consists of 12 residues. Germline loops: CDR1 GTSNPN, CDR2 SVGIG (reference sequence). CDR3 in amino acids: CALQGNAYEQYF. As DNA, the CDR3 is TGTGCCTTACAGGGGAACGCCTACGAGCAGTACTTC.